This T cell receptor (beta chain) was sequenced during a study of blood T cell repertoires in COVID-19. Study-wide context: Sites in the United States, Italy and Spain provided acute and convalescent COVID-19 samples.

In the original processing: Nucleated cell counts were estimated from reference gene primer amplification. Sequencing was performed with immunoSEQ multiplex PCR; in TCRdb, only in-frame clones are kept and a portion is missing. V, J and clone size are those of that table, while D and trimming were read from the DNA. The profile shows approximately 340,000 clones, about 86% of them singletons. The sequence derives from a man aged 25-45 years with active or convalescent COVID-19. What was sequenced was peripheral blood.

The DNA for the CDR3 is TGTGCCAGCAGCGCCCACCCCCTCCTACGGGACAGGGCCGCCTACGAGCAGTACTTC. Encoded protein: CASSAHPLLRDRAAYEQYF. The chain links TRBV7-9 to TRBJ2-7; 9 nucleotides line up with TRBD1. With V trimmed by 5 bases and J by 2 bases, 19 bases remained unmatched. Germline V lookup: CDR1 SEHNR, CDR2 FQNEAQ (reference sequence). The CDR3 has 19 residues.